This T cell receptor (beta chain) emerged from a study of blood T cell repertoires in COVID-19. Study-wide context: Some COVID-19 samples were acute and others convalescent; all came from the United States, Italy and Spain. PBMCs, B-cell-depleted T cells, or T cells were the source of the cDNA or gDNA that made up the material.

Per the original data handling: Nucleated cell counts were estimated from reference gene primer amplification. Sequencing was performed with immunoSEQ multiplex PCR; in TCRdb, only in-frame clones are kept and a portion is missing. V and J calls and clone size are those listed in that table; D and trimming were worked out from the DNA. In the table there are 200,000 or so clones, around 84% of which are singletons. The clonotype was recovered from a human donor in a cohort sampled during active COVID-19. The sample was peripheral blood.

The CDR3 nucleotides are TGTGCCAGTACCGAGGGCAAGGATACGCAGTATTTT. Protein sequence: CASTEGKDTQYF. V gene TRBV19 combines with J gene TRBJ2-3, with a tentative D call TRBD2 (5 bases). The germline CDR1 and CDR2 sequences are LNHDA and SQIVND (reference sequence). Deletions cut 7 bases from V and 6 bases from J, with 11 bases between. The CDR3 extends over 12 amino acids.